Below are 21 T cell receptor beta chains sequenced from a single sample in a study of blood T cells in healthy people across ages. Alongside a J-beta primer mix, a sample-barcoded 5' primer served in a second PCR lasting about 7 to 11 cycles. MiXCR was run by TCRdb on the 5' RACE reads, yielding one entry per CDR3 protein. Of 800,000 or so distinct CDR3 sequences in the sample, 25% were seen once. These data also formed part of another study, on T cells of mothers and their children.

Sequencing was done on a sample of blood. These receptors all stem from a boy aged 10-17 years in good health.

V and J are TRBV7-8 and TRBJ2-2, with 9 bases aligning to TRBD2. V dropped 3 bases and J dropped 5; count of bases not matched to a gene: 13. This CDR3 has 18 amino acids. Germline CDR1 is SGHVS and CDR2 is FQNEAQ. CDR3 nucleotides: TGTGCCAGCAGCTTCGGGGGTTTAGCGGGGGCCTCTACCGGGGAGCTGTTTTTT. It specifies CASSFGGLAGASTGELFF.

V gene TRBV7-9 combines with J gene TRBJ2-5; 7 bases align to TRBD2. V shed 4 bases, J shed 9 bases, and the junction held 14 bases outside the gene matches. Germline CDR1 SEHNR, CDR2 FQNEAQ (reference sequence). The CDR3 sequence is 15 residues long. The CDR3 is CASSSPSGTTSSQYF. CDR3 coding DNA: TGTGCCAGCAGCTCCCCTTCCGGGACTACCTCCTCCCAGTACTTC.

This clonotype was seen a handful of times. The chain recombines TRBV7-2 with TRBJ2-4; TRBD1 agrees at 8 bases. CDR3 size: 14 residues. Losses at the gene ends were 1 base for V and 12 bases for J; bases not matched to a gene: 8. Germline V lookup: CDR1 SGHTA, CDR2 FQGNSA. The CDR3 reads CASSLGKTGANQYF. The CDR3 DNA follows: TGTGCCAGCAGCTTAGGAAAGACAGGGGCAAATCAGTACTTC.

A few counts support this clonotype. V and J are TRBV21-1 and TRBJ1-2; TRBD1, the D gene given by the table, was not confirmed from the DNA. TRBV21-1 is a recognized pseudogene. This CDR3 comprises 14 residues. Here the CDR3 DNA reads TGTGCCAGCAGCAAAGAGACAGGGAGGAGTGGCTACACCTTC. Its translation is CASSKETGRSGYTF.

The chain is built from TRBV4-3 and TRBJ2-3; 8 bases are a match to TRBD2. Germline V lookup: CDR1 LGHNA, CDR2 YSLEER. The ends lost 4 bases at V and 6 bases at J; junction bases unmatched: 9. This CDR3 has 15 amino acids. The CDR3 sequence: CASSPNLREEDTQYF. For the CDR3, the DNA is TGCGCCAGCAGCCCCAACTTGCGGGAGGAGGATACGCAGTATTTT.

V and J are TRBV29-1 and TRBJ2-3; a possible D gene is TRBD1 (6 bases). In germline, CDR1 is SQVTM, CDR2 ANQGSEA. The CDR3 loop spans 15 amino acids. V lost 3 bases and J 5 bases, leaving 18 bases between the germline ends. The CDR3 DNA follows: TGCAGCGTTGACCGGTCAGGGGCTATGGAAGATACGCAGTATTTT. Translation gives CSVDRSGAMEDTQYF.

At least ten counts were recorded for this clonotype. The V call is TRBV4-1, the J call TRBJ2-5, with TRBD1 identical over 7 bases. V was pared by 5 bases and J by 0 bases, with 3 bases of the junction left unmatched. Germline CDR1 is MGHRA and CDR2 is YSYEKL. There are 14 residues in the CDR3. CDR3 nucleotides: TGCGCCAGCAGCGACAGGGATCACCAAGAGACCCAGTACTTC. Its translation is CASSDRDHQETQYF.

This chain links TRBV5-5 with TRBJ2-7, with 7 nucleotides matching TRBD2. V gave up 0 bases and J gave up 4 bases; unmatched junction bases: 7. There are 15 residues in the CDR3. The germline V gene has CDR1 SGHKS and CDR2 YYEKEE (reference sequence). Written as DNA, the CDR3 is TGTGCCAGCAGCTTGGATGGGACTACCCGATACGAGCAGTACTTC. Translation: CASSLDGTTRYEQYF.

This clonotype was seen more than once but under ten times. V is TRBV5-1 and J is TRBJ2-3; D is perhaps TRBD1 (6 bases). Per the germline V gene, CDR1 is SGHRS and CDR2 is YFSETQ. The germline V and J ends were trimmed by 4 bases and 0 bases, with 9 bases remaining between them. The CDR3 extends over 14 amino acids. The CDR3 DNA is TGCGCCAGCAGCCCGGACAGTAGCACAGATACGCAGTATTTT. Protein product: CASSPDSSTDTQYF.

This clonotype was seen only a few times. This chain links TRBV6-1 with TRBJ2-7; 8 nucleotides line up with TRBD1. The V segment lost 3 bases and the J segment 5 bases; nucleotides outside the gene matches: 9. Looked up from germline, CDR1 is MNHNS and CDR2 is SASEGT. The CDR3 length is 15 residues. The CDR3 loop reads CASSDEDRAWDEQYF. The CDR3 DNA reads TGTGCCAGCAGTGACGAGGACAGGGCTTGGGACGAGCAGTACTTC.

The V gene is TRBV7-3, the J gene TRBJ2-3; 10 nucleotides match TRBD1. The CDR3 spans 15 residues. CDR1 and CDR2 from the germline V gene are SGHTA and FQGTGA. With V trimmed by 0 bases and J by 6 bases, 3 bases remained unmatched. This CDR3 reads CASSLTGQGFDTQYF. CDR3 DNA sequence: TGTGCCAGCAGCTTAACGGGACAGGGGTTTGATACGCAGTATTTT.

The sample holds a few counts of this clonotype. V and J are TRBV29-1 and TRBJ2-7; 8 nucleotides agree with TRBD1. CDR1 and CDR2 from the germline V gene are SQVTM and ANQGSEA. This CDR3 is 15 amino acids long. V shed 1 base, J shed 7 bases, and the junction held 12 bases outside the gene matches. The chain's CDR3 is CSVEAPGQELPEQYF. For the CDR3, the DNA is TGCAGCGTTGAAGCTCCGGGACAGGAGCTACCGGAGCAGTACTTC.

The chain couples TRBV24-1 to TRBJ2-1, with D perhaps being TRBD1 or TRBD2 (5 bases each). Germline V lookup: CDR1 KGHDR, CDR2 SFDVKD. The CDR3 is 14 amino acids. Trimming took 2 bases from V and 6 from J, leaving 10 bases between them. CDR3 protein: CATSDSGRTNEQFF. As DNA, the CDR3 is TGTGCCACCAGTGATTCGGGACGAACCAATGAGCAGTTCTTC.

The chain employs TRBV6-2 or TRBV6-3 and TRBJ2-5; D remains ambiguous. Germline V CDR1 and CDR2: MNHEY, SVGEGT. Trimming left V 10 bases short and J 5 bases short, with 14 bases between. The CDR3 covers 12 residues. CDR3 loop: CANLRGLETQYF. CDR3 nucleotides: TGTGCCAACCTCCGCGGCCTGGAGACCCAGTACTTC.

This clonotype was seen a handful of times. The chain joins TRBV12-3 or TRBV12-4 to TRBJ2-5; 9 bases fit TRBD1. V was clipped by 0 bases and J by 3 bases; unmatched bases: 5. CDR3 size: 16 residues. CDR3 sequence: CASSLAVGQGEETQYF. CDR3 DNA: TGTGCCAGCAGTTTAGCGGTGGGACAGGGTGAAGAGACCCAGTACTTC.

This clonotype was observed a few times. The rearrangement uses TRBV28 and TRBJ1-4; D gene ambiguous. The CDR3 sequence is 12 residues long. Germline-derived CDR1 and CDR2 are MDHEN and SYDVKM. The V and J ends lost 4 bases and 8 bases respectively, with 8 bases between them. The CDR3 loop is CASSSPAEKLFF. In nucleotides, the CDR3 is TGTGCCAGCAGTTCCCCCGCGGAAAAACTGTTTTTT.

In DNA, the CDR3 is TGCGCCAGCAGCCCGAGCGGGCTCTCCTACAATGAGCAGTTCTTC. Residues: CASSPSGLSYNEQFF. The chain links TRBV4-3 to TRBJ2-1, with a tentative D call TRBD2 (6 bases). CDR3 length equals 15 residues. Trimming left V 4 bases short and J 0 bases short, with 10 bases between. CDR1 and CDR2 from the germline V gene are LGHNA and YSLEER.

A remark on this clonotype: The junction does not match germline at one end; this may be a read error. The J gene is TRBJ1-3, the V gene TRBV4-3; TRBD1 is a possible D gene (5 bases). Looked up from germline, CDR1 is LGHNA and CDR2 is YSLEER. This CDR3 is built from 14 residues. The CDR3, as DNA: TGCGTCAGCAGCCAAGGGACGGATGGAAACACCATATATTTT. This codes for CVSSQGTDGNTIYF.

The chain carries TRBV28 and TRBJ2-7; the D gene is possibly TRBD1 (6 bases). Germline V lookup: CDR1 MDHEN, CDR2 SYDVKM. The CDR3 is made up of 15 amino acids. The ends were cut back, 3 bases at V and 2 bases at J, with 14 bases in the middle. The CDR3 here is CASSFGSGVTYEQYF. The CDR3, as DNA: TGTGCCAGCAGTTTCGGGTCAGGGGTAACCTACGAGCAGTACTTC.

This clonotype was found a few times. DNA of the CDR3: TGTGCCAGCAGCTTCGATTCATCCACCTACGAGCAGTACTTC. Protein: CASSFDSSTYEQYF. The gene calls are TRBV7-2 and TRBJ2-5; D is undetermined. TRBJ2-7 matches the DNA end more closely, so the J call is doubtful. Germline CDR1 and CDR2: SGHTA and FQGNSA. The length of the CDR3 is 14 residues.

This chain joins TRBV7-9 and TRBJ2-4, with no clear D. CDR1 SEHNR and CDR2 FQNEAQ come from the germline V gene (reference sequence). The V and J ends lost 4 bases and 0 bases respectively, with 10 bases between them. The CDR3 covers 15 residues. The CDR3 protein is CASSSLSVAKNIQYF. CDR3 DNA sequence: TGTGCCAGCAGCTCCCTATCGGTAGCCAAAAACATTCAGTACTTC.